What follows are 5 T cell receptor beta chains derived from one specimen sequenced in a study of cytomegalovirus exposure and HLA in healthy donors. PCR amplification relied on 60 Vbeta primers (plus 13 Jbeta primers). TCRdb's copy holds only in-frame clones and misses some; the assay was immunoSEQ multiplex PCR. The sample holds some 35,000 clones, about 72% seen once. Source material: PBMCs. The receptors derive from a young man in good health and CMV-seronegative.

J is TRBJ2-3 and V is TRBV5-4; 12 nucleotides line up with TRBD2. Looked up from germline, CDR1 is SGHNT and CDR2 is YYREEE (reference sequence). This CDR3 is built from 18 residues. V was pared by 1 base and J by 0 bases, with 6 bases of the junction left unmatched. CDR3 protein: CASSLTLLAGGSTDTQYF. The CDR3 DNA reads as TGTGCCAGCAGCTTGACCTTACTAGCGGGAGGAAGCACAGATACGCAGTATTTT.

The chain uses TRBV6-5 and TRBJ1-5; possible D gene TRBD1, 5 bases. There are 13 residues in the CDR3. Trimming cost V 6 bases and J 1 base, with 7 bases left between them. Germline values: CDR1 MNHEY, CDR2 SVGAGI. CDR3: CASREGSNQPQHF. The CDR3 DNA sequence: TGTGCCAGCAGGGAGGGGAGCAATCAGCCCCAGCATTTT.

This clone was recorded only once. The chain recombines TRBV7-2 with TRBJ2-7; 9 bases line up with TRBD1. Germline loops: CDR1 SGHTA, CDR2 FQGNSA. The CDR3 extends over 15 amino acids. With 4 bases clipped from V and 2 bases from J, the junction kept 6 bases outside the gene matches. CDR3 sequence reads: CASSSPDRGPYEQYF. As DNA, the CDR3 is TGTGCCAGCAGCTCCCCGGACAGGGGACCCTACGAGCAGTACTTC.

In regard to this clone: The same CDR3 is also encoded by other DNA sequences in this sample. The rearrangement links TRBV5-1 to TRBJ1-1; the match to TRBD1 covers 8 bases. Germline V gene lookup returns CDR1 SGHRS and CDR2 YFSETQ. V was clipped by 1 base and J by 4 bases; unmatched bases: 3. The CDR3 has 14 amino acids. CDR3 DNA sequence: TGCGCCAGCAGCTTGACAGGGGGAACCACTGAAGCTTTCTTT. The encoded protein is CASSLTGGTTEAFF. The complete variable domain, with remaining parts taken from reference TRBV5-1 and TRBJ1-1, reads KAGVTQTPRYLIKTRGQQVTLSCSPISGHRSVSWYQQTPGQGLQFLFEYFSETQRNKGNFPGRFSGRQFSNSRSEMNVSTLELGDSALYLCASSLTGGTTEAFFGQGTRLTVV.

The chain links TRBV18 to TRBJ1-5; TRBD1 matches 7 bases. In germline, CDR1 is KGHSH, CDR2 LQKENI. J was trimmed by 7 bases and V by 5 bases; bases with no gene match: 8. There are 14 residues in the CDR3. The CDR3 region has the DNA TGTGCCAGCTCAGAAAGGGGACAGACACAGCCCCAGCATTTT. Translation: CASSERGQTQPQHF.